This T cell receptor (beta chain) was found in a study of beta chain features in type 1 diabetes. Regarding the study as a whole: Among patients, naive, central memory and Treg TCRB repertoires appeared more similar than among healthy donors.

Purities over 98% were achieved in all sorted populations. Comment on this clone: Its antigen remains unidentified.

Since all of the isolated RNA was reverse transcribed, expressed TCRB transcripts were what got sequenced. Sequencing was performed with immunoSEQ multiplex PCR; in TCRdb, only in-frame clones are kept and a portion is missing. Of roughly 310,000 clones listed, approximately 10% were seen once; the top ten hold approximately 0.016%. The TCR was taken from a woman aged 30 to 39 in good health. Sequencing was carried out using naive CD4+ T cells from blood.

CDR3 bases: TGTGCCTGGAGGACAGGGCTCAGTAATGAAAAACTGTTTTTT. It specifies CAWRTGLSNEKLFF. V usage is TRBV30 and J usage is TRBJ1-4; 7 bases are shared with TRBD1. Germline V gene lookup returns CDR1 GTSNPN and CDR2 SVGIG (reference sequence). J lost 4 bases, V lost 3 bases, and 5 bases had no gene match. The length of the CDR3 is 14 residues.